This T cell receptor (beta chain) was identified during a study of shared clonotypes between healthy human individuals. Broader study findings: Clonotype sharing among donors was expected to depend on sequencing depth.

With regard to this clone: As yet, its antigen is unknown.

This CDR3 comprises 14 residues. Germline CDR1 MNHEY, CDR2 SMNVEV (reference sequence). Deletions cut 3 bases from V and 2 bases from J, with 8 bases between. Running of the assay took place at deep level. Generated by immunoSEQ multiplex PCR, the TCRdb table keeps only in-frame clones and is missing some. The table includes hundreds of thousands of clones, approximately 96% detected once. CD45RO negativity and positive selection for CCR7 defined naive CD8 cells, a population that excluded terminally differentiated effector memory CD45RA+ cells. Only Caucasian adults living in Nashville, Tennessee made up the donor group.

The specimen sequenced was naive CD8+ T cells sorted from blood. The chain combines TRBV27 with TRBJ2-1; D is ambiguous. The receptor was derived from a woman in her 30s in good health. The CDR3 region is CASSFTDTYNEQFF. In nucleotides, the CDR3 is TGTGCCAGCAGTTTTACCGACACCTACAATGAGCAGTTCTTC.